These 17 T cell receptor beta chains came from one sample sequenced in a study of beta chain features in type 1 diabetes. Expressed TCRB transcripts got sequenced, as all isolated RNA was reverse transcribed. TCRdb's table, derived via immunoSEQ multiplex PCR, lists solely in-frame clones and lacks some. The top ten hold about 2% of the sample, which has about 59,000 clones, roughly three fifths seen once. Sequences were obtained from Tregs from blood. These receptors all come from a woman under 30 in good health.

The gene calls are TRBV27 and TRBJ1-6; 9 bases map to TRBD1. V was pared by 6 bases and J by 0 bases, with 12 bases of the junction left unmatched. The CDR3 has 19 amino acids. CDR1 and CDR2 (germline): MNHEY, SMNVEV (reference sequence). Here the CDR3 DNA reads TGTGCCAGCAGCGTTTTGGGGACAGGGCTTAACTCCTATAATTCACCCCTCCACTTT. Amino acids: CASSVLGTGLNSYNSPLHF.

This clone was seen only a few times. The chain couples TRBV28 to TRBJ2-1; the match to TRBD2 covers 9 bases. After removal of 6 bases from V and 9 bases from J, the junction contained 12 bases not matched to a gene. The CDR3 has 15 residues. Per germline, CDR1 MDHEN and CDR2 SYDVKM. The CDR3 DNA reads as TGTGCCAGCAGGACCGCAGGGTCACTAGCGGGTGAGCAGTTCTTC. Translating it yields CASRTAGSLAGEQFF.

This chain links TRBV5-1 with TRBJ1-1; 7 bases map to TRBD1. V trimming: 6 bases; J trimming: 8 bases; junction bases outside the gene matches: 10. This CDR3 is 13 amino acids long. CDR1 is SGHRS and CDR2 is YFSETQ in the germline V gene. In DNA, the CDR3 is TGCGCCAGCATCGCACAGGGGATTGGCGAAGCTTTCTTT. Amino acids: CASIAQGIGEAFF.

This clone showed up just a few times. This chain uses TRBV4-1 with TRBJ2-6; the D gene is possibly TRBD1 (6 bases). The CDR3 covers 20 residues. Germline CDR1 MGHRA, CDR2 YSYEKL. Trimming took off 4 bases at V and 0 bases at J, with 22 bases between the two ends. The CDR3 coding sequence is TGCGCCAGCAGCCTAAAGGCCCCCGTCAGGGGATCCTCTGGGGCCAACGTCCTGACTTTC. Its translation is CASSLKAPVRGSSGANVLTF.

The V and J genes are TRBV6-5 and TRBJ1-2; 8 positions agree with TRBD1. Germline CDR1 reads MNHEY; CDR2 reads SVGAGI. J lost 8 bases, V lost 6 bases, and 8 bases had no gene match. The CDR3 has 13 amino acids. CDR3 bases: TGTGCCAGCAGCAGAGACAGGGGAAGGGGCTACACCTTC. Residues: CASSRDRGRGYTF.

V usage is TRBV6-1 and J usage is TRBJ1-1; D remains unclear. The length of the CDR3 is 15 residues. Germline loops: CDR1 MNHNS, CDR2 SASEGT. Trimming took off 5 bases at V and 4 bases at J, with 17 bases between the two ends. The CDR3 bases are TGTGCCAGCAGTCTTCATTTCGGGGTCGGCACTGAAGCTTTCTTT. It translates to CASSLHFGVGTEAFF.

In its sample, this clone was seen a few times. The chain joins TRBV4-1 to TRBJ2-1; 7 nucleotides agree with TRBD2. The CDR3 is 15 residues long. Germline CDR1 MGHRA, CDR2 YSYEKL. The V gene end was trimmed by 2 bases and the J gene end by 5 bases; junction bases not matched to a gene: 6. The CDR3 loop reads CASSQTERGNNEQFF. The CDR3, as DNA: TGCGCCAGCAGCCAAACGGAGCGGGGCAACAATGAGCAGTTCTTC.

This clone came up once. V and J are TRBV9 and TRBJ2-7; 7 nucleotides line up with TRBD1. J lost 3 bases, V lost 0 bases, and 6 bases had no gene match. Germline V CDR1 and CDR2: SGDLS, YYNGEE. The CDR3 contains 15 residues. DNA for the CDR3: TGTGCCAGCAGCGTAGCTGGGACAGCGATCTACGAGCAGTACTTC. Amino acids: CASSVAGTAIYEQYF.

The CDR3 nucleotides are TGCAGCGTTGAAAGCCTAGCGGGTTTCTACAATGAGCAGTTCTTC. It specifies CSVESLAGFYNEQFF. The chain uses TRBV29-1 and TRBJ2-1, with 8 bases matching TRBD2. Trimming removed 2 bases from V and 3 bases from J; junction bases left unmatched: 6. CDR1 is SQVTM, CDR2 ANQGSEA, per germline. The CDR3 has 15 residues.

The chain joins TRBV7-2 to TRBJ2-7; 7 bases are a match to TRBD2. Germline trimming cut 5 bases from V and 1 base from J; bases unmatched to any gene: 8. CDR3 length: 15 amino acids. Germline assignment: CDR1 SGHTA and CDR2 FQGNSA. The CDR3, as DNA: TGTGCCAGCAGCCGTAGCGTGGGGGGGTCCTACGAGCAGTACTTC. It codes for CASSRSVGGSYEQYF.

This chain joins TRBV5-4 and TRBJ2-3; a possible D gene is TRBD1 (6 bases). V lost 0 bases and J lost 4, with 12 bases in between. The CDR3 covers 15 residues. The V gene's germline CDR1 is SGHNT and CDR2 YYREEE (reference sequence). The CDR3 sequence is CASSLVQGASDTQYF. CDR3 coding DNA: TGTGCCAGCAGCTTGGTACAGGGTGCGTCAGATACGCAGTATTTT.

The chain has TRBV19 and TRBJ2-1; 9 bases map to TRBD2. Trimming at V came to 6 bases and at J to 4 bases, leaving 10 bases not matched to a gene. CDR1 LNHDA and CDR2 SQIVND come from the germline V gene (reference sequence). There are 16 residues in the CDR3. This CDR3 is CASRAGASGDYNEQFF. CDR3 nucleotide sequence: TGTGCCAGTAGAGCGGGAGCTAGCGGGGATTACAATGAGCAGTTCTTC.

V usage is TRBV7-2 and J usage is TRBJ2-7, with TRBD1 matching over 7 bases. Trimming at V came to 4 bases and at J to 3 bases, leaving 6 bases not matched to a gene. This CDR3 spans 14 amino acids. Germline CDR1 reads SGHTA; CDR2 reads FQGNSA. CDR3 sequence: CASSSGPGGYEQYF. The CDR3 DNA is TGTGCCAGCAGCTCCGGTCCAGGGGGCTACGAGCAGTACTTC.

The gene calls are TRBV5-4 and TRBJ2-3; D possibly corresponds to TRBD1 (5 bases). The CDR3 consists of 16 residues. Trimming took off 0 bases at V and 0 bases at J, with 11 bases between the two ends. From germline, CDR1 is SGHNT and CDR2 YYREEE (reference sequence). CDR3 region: CASSLGQRPSTDTQYF. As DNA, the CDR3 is TGTGCCAGCAGCTTGGGACAGCGCCCTAGCACAGATACGCAGTATTTT.

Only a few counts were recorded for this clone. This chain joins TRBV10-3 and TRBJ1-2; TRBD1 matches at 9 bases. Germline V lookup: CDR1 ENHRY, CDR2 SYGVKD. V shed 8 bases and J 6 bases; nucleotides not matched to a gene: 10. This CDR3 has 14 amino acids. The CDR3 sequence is CAILSGQGDDGYTF. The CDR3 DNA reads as TGTGCCATCCTCTCGGGACAGGGTGACGATGGCTACACCTTC.

CDR3 protein: CASSSSPGTGFATNEKLFF. In DNA, the CDR3 is TGCGCCAGCAGCTCTTCCCCCGGGACAGGGTTTGCAACTAATGAAAAACTGTTTTTT. The chain is built from TRBV5-1 and TRBJ1-4, with TRBD1 identical over 9 bases. The CDR3 extends over 19 amino acids. CDR1 is SGHRS, CDR2 YFSETQ, per germline. The trim removed 3 bases at V and 0 bases at J, leaving 12 bases unmatched.

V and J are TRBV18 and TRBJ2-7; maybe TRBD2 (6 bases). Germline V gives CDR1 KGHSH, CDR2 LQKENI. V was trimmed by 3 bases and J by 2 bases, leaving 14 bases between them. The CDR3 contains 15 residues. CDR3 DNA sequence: TGTGCCAGCTCACCTCAGCAGGGAGGTACCTACGAGCAGTACTTC. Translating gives CASSPQQGGTYEQYF.